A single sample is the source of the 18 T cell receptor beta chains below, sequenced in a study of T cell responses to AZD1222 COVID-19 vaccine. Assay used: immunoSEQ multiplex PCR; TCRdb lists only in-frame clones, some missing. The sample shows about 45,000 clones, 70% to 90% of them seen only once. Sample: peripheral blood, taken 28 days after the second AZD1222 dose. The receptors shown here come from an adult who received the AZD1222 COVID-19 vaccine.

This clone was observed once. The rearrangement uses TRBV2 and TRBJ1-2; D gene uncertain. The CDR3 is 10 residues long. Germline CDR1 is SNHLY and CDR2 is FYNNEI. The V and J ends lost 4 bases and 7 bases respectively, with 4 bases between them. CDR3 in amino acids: CASSVGGYTF. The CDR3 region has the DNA TGTGCCAGCAGTGTAGGTGGCTACACCTTC.

CDR3 sequence (DNA): TGTGCCAGCTCACCAGACAGGGTCCCCGGCACTGAAGCTTTCTTT. Amino acid sequence: CASSPDRVPGTEAFF. The gene calls are TRBV18 and TRBJ1-1, with 7 positions matching TRBD1. Trimming cost V 2 bases and J 4 bases; bases outside gene matches: 7. CDR3 size: 15 residues. Germline CDR1 KGHSH, CDR2 LQKENI. The full variable domain, completed using reference TRBV18 and TRBJ1-1, is NAGVMQNPRHLVRRRGQEARLRCSPMKGHSHVYWYRQLPEEGLKFMVYLQKENIIDESGMPKERFSAEFPKEGPSILRIQQVVRGDSAAYFCASSPDRVPGTEAFFGQGTRLTVV.

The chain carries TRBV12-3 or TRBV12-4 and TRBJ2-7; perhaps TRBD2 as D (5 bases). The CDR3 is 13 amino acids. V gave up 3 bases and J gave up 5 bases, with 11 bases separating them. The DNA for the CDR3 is TGTGCCAGCAGTTTTTGGACCGGGGACGAGCAGTACTTC. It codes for CASSFWTGDEQYF.

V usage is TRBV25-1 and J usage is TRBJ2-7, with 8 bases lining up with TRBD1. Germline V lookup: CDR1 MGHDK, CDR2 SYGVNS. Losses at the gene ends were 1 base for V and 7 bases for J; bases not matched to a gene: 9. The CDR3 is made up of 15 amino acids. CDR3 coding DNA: TGTGCCAGCAGTGAATTAGTGACAGGGGCTTGGGAGCAGTACTTC. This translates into CASSELVTGAWEQYF.

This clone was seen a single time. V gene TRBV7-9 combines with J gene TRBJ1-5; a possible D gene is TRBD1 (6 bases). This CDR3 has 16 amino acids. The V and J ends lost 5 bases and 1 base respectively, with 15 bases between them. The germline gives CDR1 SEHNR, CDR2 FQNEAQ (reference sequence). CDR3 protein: CASSARGGSSNQPQHF. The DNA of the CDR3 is TGTGCCAGCAGCGCCAGAGGGGGTTCGAGCAATCAGCCCCAGCATTTT.

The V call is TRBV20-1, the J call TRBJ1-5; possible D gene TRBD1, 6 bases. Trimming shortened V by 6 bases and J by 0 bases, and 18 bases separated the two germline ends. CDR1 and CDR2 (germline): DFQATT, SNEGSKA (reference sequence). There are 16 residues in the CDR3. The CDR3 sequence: CSASRTGPDSNQPQHF. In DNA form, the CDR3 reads TGCAGTGCCAGTCGTACAGGGCCAGATAGCAATCAGCCCCAGCATTTT.

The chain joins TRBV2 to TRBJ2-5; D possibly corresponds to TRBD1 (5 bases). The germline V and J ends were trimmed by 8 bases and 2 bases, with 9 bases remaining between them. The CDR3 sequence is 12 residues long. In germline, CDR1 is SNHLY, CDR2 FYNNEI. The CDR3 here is CASGDSQETQYF. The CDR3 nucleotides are TGTGCCAGCGGAGACAGTCAAGAGACCCAGTACTTC.

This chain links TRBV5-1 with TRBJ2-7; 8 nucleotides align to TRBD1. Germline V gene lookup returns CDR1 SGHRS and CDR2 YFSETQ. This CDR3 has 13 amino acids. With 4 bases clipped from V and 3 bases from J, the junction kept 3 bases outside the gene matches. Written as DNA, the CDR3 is TGCGCCAGCAGCCTAGACAGGGGCTACGAGCAGTACTTC. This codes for CASSLDRGYEQYF.

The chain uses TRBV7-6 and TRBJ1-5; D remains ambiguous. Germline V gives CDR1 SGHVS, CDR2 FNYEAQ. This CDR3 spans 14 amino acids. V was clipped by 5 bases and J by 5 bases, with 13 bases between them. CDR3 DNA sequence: TGTGCCAGCAGCCGAATTGGGGAGGATCAGCCCCAGCATTTT. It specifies CASSRIGEDQPQHF.

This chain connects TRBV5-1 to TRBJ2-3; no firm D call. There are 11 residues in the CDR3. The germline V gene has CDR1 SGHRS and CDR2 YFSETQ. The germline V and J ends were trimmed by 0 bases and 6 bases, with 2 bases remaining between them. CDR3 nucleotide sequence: TGCGCCAGCAGCTTGGGTGATACGCAGTATTTT. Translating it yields CASSLGDTQYF.

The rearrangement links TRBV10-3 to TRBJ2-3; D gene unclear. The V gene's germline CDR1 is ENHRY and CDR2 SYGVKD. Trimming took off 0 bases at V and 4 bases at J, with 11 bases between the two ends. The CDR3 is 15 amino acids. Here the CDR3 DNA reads TGTGCCATCAGTGAGTCTGGCAGCTGGGCAGATACGCAGTATTTT. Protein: CAISESGSWADTQYF.

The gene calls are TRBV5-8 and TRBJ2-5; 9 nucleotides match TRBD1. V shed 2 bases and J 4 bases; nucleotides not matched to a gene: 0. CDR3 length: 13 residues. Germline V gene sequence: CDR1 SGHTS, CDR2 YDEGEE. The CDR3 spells CASSLQGAETQYF. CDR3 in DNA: TGTGCCAGCAGCTTACAGGGGGCAGAGACCCAGTACTTC.

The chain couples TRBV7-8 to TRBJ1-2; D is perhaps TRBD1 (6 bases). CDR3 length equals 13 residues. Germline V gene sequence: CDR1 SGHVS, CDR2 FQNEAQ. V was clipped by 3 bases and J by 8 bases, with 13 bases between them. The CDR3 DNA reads TGTGCCAGCAGCTTTGGGGGGCTCCGGGGCTACACCTTC. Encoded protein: CASSFGGLRGYTF. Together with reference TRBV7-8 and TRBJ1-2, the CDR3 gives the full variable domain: GAGVSQSPRYKVAKRGQDVALRCDPISGHVSLFWYQQALGQGPEFLTYFQNEAQLDKSGLPSDRFFAERPEGSVSTLKIQRTQQEDSAVYLCASSFGGLRGYTFGSGTRLTVV.

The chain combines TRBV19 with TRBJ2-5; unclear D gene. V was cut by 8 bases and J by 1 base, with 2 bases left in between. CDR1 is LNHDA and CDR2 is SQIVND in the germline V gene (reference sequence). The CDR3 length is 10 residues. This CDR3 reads CASPQETQYF. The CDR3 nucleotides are TGTGCCAGTCCCCAAGAGACCCAGTACTTC.

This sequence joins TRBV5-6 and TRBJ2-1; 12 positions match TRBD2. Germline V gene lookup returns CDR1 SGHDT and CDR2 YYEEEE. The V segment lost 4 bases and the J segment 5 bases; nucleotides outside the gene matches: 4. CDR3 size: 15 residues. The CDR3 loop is CASSALAGGNNEQFF. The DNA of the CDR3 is TGTGCCAGCAGCGCTCTAGCGGGAGGGAACAATGAGCAGTTCTTC.

CDR3 bases: TGTGCCAGCAGTTTTAGGGGTGGAAACACCATATATTTT. This translates into CASSFRGGNTIYF. The chain carries TRBV12-3 or TRBV12-4 and TRBJ1-3, with D possibly TRBD1 on 5 matching bases. The CDR3 has 13 residues. The V end lost 3 bases, the J end lost 3 bases, and 6 bases lay between the germline ends.

CDR3 sequence reads: CASSLPSVQGRESSNYGYTF. The CDR3 DNA sequence: TGTGCCAGCAGCTTACCTTCGGTCCAAGGCAGGGAATCGAGTAACTATGGCTACACCTTC. The chain recombines TRBV7-7 with TRBJ1-2; possibly TRBD1 for D (5 bases). CDR1 and CDR2 (germline): SSHAT, FNYEAQ (reference sequence). The CDR3 is 20 amino acids. V lost 2 bases and J 1 base, leaving 26 bases between the germline ends.

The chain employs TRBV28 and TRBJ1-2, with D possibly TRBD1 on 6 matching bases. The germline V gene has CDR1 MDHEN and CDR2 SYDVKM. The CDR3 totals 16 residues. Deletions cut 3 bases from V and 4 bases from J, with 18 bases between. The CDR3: CASSFLDTGIGYGYTF. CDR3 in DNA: TGTGCCAGCAGTTTCCTCGATACAGGGATTGGCTATGGCTACACCTTC.